The present entry profiles one T cell receptor beta chain with its context. The data were obtained in a study of T cells in Graves' hyperthyroidism and ophthalmopathy. The CDR3 runs to 15 residues. The J segment lost 10 bases and the V segment lost 5 bases, leaving 16 bases of the junction unmatched. CDR1 SQVTM and CDR2 ANQGSEA come from the germline V gene. RNA transcripts yielded amplified TCR beta CDR3 regions. HTBI primers were employed in a first-round RT-PCR of the TCR CDR3. Via MiXCR, TCRdb re-called the multiplex PCR reads, giving one row per CDR3 protein. This table has about 290,000 distinct CDR3 sequences, over 15% appearing once. Diagnostic assessment was based on clinical symptoms, serum thyroxine and TRAb, thyroid ultrasound and orbital computed tomography. PBMCs came from 9 to 10 ml fresh peripheral blood.

The receptor comes from a woman in her sixties or seventies with Graves' ophthalmopathy. This chain links TRBV29-1 with TRBJ1-4; 7 nucleotides align to TRBD1. Specimen: blood. CDR3 DNA: TGCAGCGTTTGGTGGTCGACAGGGAAAGGAGGAAAACTGTTTTTT. This translates into CSVWWSTGKGGKLFF.